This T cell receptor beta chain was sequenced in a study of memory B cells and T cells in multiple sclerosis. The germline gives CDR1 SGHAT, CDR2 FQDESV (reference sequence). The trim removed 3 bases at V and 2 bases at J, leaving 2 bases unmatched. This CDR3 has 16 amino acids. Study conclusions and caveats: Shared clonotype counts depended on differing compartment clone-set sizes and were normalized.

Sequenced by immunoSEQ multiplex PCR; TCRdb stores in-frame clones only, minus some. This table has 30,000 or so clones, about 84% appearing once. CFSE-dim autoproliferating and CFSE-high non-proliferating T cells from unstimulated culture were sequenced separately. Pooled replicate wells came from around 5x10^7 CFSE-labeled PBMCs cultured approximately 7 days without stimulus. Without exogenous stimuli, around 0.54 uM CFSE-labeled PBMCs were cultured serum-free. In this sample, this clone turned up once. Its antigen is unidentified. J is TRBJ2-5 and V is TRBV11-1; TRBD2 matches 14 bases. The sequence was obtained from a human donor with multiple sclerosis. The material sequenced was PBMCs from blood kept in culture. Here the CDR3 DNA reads TGTGCCAGCAGCTTTGGGACTAGCGGGGGACAAGAGACCCAGTACTTC. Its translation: CASSFGTSGGQETQYF.